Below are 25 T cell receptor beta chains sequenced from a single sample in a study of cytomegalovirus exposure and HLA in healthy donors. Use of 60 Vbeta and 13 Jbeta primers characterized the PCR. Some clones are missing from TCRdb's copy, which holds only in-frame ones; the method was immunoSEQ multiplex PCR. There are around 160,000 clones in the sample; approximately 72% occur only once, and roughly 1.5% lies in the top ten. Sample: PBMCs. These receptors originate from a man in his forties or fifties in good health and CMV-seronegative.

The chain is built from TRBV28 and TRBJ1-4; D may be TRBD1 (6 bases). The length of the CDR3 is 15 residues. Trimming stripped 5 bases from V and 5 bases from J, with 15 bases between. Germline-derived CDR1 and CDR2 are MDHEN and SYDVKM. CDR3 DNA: TGTGCCAGCAGTCGACAGGACCTGGGAAATGAAAAACTGTTTTTT. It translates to CASSRQDLGNEKLFF.

CDR3 DNA sequence: TGCGCCAGCAGCCAAGATCTGACGGGGAATGAGCAGTTCTTC. Its protein product is CASSQDLTGNEQFF. The rearrangement uses TRBV4-3 and TRBJ2-1, with D perhaps matching TRBD2 (5 bases). CDR1 and CDR2 from the germline V gene are LGHNA and YSLEER. The CDR3 is 14 amino acids. V lost 0 bases and J 7 bases, leaving 10 bases between the germline ends.

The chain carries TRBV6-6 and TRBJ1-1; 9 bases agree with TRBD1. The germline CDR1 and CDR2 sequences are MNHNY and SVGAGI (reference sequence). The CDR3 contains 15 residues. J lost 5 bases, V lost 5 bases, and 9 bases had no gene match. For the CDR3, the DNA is TGTGCCAGCAGTAACCGACAGGGGGTCAGGACTGAAGCTTTCTTT. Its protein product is CASSNRQGVRTEAFF.

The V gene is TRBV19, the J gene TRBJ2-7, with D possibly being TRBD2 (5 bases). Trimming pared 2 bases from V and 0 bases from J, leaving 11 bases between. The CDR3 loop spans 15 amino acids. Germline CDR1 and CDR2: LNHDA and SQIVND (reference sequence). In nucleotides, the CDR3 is TGTGCCAGTAGTATAACGGGGTCCAGCTCCTACGAGCAGTACTTC. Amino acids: CASSITGSSSYEQYF.

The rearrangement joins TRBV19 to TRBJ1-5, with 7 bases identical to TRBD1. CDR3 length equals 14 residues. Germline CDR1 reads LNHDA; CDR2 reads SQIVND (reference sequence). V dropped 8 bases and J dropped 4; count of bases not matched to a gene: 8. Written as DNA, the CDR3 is TGTGCCAGTTCTCAACAGGGGTCGAATCAGCCCCAGCATTTT. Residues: CASSQQGSNQPQHF.

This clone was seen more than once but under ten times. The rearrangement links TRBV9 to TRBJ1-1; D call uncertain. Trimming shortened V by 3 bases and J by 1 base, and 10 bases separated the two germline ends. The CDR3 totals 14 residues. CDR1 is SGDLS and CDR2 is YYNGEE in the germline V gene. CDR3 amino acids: CASSARTENTEAFF. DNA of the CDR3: TGTGCCAGCAGCGCGAGAACTGAGAACACTGAAGCTTTCTTT.

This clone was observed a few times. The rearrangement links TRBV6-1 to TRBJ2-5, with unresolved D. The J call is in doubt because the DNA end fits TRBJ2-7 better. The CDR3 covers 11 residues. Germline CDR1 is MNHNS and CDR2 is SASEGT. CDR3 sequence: CASSEFNEQYF. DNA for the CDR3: TGTGCCAGCAGTGAATTCAACGAGCAGTACTTC.

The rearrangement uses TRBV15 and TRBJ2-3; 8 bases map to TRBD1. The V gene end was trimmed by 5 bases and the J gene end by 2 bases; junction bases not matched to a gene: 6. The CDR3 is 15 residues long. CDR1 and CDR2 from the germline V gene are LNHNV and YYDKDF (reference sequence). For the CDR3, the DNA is TGTGCCACCAGCCCAGGACAGGGAAACACAGATACGCAGTATTTT. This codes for CATSPGQGNTDTQYF.

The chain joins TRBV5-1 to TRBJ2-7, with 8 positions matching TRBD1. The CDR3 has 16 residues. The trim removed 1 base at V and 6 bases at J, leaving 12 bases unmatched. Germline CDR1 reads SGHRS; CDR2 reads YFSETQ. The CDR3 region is CASSLLSGTGSPEQYF. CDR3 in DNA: TGCGCCAGCAGCTTGCTTTCCGGGACAGGTTCTCCCGAGCAGTACTTC.

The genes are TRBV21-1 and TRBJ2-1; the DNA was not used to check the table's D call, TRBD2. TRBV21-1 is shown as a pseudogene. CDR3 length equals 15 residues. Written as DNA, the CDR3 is TGTGCCAGCAGTGCGAGCGGGAGAACCAACAATGAGCAGTTCTTC. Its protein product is CASSASGRTNNEQFF.

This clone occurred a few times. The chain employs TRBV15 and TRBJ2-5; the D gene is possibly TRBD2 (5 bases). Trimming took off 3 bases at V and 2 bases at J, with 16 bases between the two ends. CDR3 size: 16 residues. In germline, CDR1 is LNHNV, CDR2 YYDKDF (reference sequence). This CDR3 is CATSRITGTPQETQYF. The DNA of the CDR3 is TGTGCCACCAGCAGGATAACGGGAACACCACAAGAGACCCAGTACTTC. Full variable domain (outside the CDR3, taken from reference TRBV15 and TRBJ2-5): DAMVIQNPRYQVTQFGKPVTLSCSQTLNHNVMYWYQQKSSQAPKLLFHYYDKDFNNEADTPDNFQSRRPNTSFCFLDIRSPGLGDTAMYLCATSRITGTPQETQYFGPGTRLLVL.

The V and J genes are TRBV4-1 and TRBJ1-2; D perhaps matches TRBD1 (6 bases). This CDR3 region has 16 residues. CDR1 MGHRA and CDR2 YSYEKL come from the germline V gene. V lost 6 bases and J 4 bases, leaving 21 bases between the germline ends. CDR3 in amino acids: CASSFTSGASFYGYTF. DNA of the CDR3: TGCGCCAGCAGTTTCACTTCAGGGGCCTCTTTCTATGGCTACACCTTC.

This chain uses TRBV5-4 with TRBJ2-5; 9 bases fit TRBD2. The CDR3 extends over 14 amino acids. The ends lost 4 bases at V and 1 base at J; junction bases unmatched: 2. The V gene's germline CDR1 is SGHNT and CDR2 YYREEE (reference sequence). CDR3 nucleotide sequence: TGTGCCAGCAGCAAGCGGGGGGTCCAAGAGACCCAGTACTTC. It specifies CASSKRGVQETQYF.

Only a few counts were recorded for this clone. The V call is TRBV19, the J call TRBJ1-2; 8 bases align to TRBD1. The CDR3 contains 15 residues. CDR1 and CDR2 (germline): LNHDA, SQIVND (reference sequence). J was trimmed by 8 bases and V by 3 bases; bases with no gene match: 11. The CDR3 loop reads CASSIGTDRGKGYTF. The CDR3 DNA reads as TGTGCCAGTAGTATCGGGACCGACAGGGGTAAGGGCTACACCTTC.

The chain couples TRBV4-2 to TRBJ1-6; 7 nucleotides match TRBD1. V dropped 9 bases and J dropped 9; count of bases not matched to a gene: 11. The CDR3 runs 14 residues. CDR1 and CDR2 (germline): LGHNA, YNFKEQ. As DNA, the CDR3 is TGTGCCAGTCATTCGACAGGGAAGGCTTCACCCCTCCACTTT. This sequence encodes CASHSTGKASPLHF.

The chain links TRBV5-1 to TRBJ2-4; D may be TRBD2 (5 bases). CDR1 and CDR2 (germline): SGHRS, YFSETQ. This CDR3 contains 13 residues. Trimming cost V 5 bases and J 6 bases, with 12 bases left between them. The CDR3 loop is CASRADGSNIQYF. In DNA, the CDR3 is TGCGCCAGCAGAGCGGACGGATCAAACATTCAGTACTTC.

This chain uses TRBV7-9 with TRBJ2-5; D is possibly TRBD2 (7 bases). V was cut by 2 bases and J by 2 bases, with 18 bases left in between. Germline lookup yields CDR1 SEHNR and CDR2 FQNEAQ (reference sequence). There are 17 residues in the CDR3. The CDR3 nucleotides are TGTGCCAGCAGCTTATGGGGGGGAGGGGGGCGTCAAGAGACCCAGTACTTC. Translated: CASSLWGGGGRQETQYF.

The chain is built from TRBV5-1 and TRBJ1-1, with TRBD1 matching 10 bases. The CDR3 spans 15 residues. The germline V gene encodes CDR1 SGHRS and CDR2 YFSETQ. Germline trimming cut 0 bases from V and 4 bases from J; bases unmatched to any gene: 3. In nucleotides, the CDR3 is TGCGCCAGCAGCTTGGAAGGGACAGGGGTCACTGAAGCTTTCTTT. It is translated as CASSLEGTGVTEAFF.

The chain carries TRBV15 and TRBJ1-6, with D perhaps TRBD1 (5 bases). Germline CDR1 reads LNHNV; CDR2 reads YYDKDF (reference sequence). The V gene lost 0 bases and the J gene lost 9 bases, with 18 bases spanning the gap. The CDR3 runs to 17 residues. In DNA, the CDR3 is TGTGCCACCAGCAGAGATCCGTACTCTTCCGGGGGTTCACCCCTCCACTTT. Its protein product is CATSRDPYSSGGSPLHF. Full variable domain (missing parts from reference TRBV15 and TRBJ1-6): DAMVIQNPRYQVTQFGKPVTLSCSQTLNHNVMYWYQQKSSQAPKLLFHYYDKDFNNEADTPDNFQSRRPNTSFCFLDIRSPGLGDTAMYLCATSRDPYSSGGSPLHFGNGTRLTVT.

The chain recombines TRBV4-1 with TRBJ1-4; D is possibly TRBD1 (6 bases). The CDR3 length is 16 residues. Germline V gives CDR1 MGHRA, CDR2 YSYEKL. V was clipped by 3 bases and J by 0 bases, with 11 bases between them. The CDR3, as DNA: TGCGCCAGCAGCCAGGGGGCGCTTGCAACTAATGAAAAACTGTTTTTT. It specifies CASSQGALATNEKLFF.

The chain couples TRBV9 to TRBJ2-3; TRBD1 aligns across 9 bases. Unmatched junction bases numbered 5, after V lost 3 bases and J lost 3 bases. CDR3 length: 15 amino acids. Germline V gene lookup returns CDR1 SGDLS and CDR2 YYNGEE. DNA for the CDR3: TGTGCCAGCAGCGGCCGGGACAGGGCTACAGATACGCAGTATTTT. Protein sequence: CASSGRDRATDTQYF.

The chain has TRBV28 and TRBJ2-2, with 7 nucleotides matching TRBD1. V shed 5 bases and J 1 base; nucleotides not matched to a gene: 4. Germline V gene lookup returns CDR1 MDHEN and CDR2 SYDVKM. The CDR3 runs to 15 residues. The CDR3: CASSARQGNTGELFF. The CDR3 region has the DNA TGTGCCAGCAGTGCCCGACAGGGGAACACCGGGGAGCTGTTTTTT.

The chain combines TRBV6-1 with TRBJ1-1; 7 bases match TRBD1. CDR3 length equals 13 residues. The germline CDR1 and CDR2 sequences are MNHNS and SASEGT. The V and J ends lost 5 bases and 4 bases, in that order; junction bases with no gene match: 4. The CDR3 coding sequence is TGTGCCAGCAGTACCGACAGGGTCACTGAAGCTTTCTTT. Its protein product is CASSTDRVTEAFF.

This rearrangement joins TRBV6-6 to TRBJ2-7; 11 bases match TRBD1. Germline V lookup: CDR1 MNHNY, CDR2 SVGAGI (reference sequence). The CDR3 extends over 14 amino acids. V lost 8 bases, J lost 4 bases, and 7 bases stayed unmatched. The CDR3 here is CASALDRGQYEQYF. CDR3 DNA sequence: TGTGCCAGCGCCCTGGACAGGGGGCAATACGAGCAGTACTTC.

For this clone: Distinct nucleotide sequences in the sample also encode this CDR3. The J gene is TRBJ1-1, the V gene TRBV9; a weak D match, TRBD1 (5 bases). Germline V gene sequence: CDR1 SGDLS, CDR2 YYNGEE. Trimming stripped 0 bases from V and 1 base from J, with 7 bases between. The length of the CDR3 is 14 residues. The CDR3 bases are TGTGCCAGCAGCGTAGGGGGCCAGAACACTGAAGCTTTCTTT. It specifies CASSVGGQNTEAFF.